The rows below give T cell receptor beta chains drawn from one sample of a study of blood T cell repertoires in COVID-19. The table came from immunoSEQ multiplex PCR; TCRdb's copy has only in-frame clones and leaves some out. Seen here are more than 45,000 clones, 70% to 90% observed once, and the top ten hold 9.2%. The sequencing sample was made of peripheral blood. The receptors shown here come from a human donor in a cohort sampled during active COVID-19. Both conserved end residues are part of each CDR3. A D gene is named only where the DNA matches it firmly. For some rows the clone size is stated as once, few or many, or as a class when expanded; others skip it.

V,size,D,J,CDR3,DNA
TRBV7-9,.,TRBD1,TRBJ1-4,CASSPSTGKSYEANEKLFF,TGTGCCAGCAGCCCTTCGACAGGGAAAAGTTATGAGGCTAATGAAAAACTGTTTTTT
TRBV5-4,.,TRBD1,TRBJ2-1,CAWDSQYNEQFF,TGTGCCTGGGACAGCCAATACAATGAGCAGTTCTTC
TRBV12-3/TRBV12-4,.,.,TRBJ1-1,CAGGGRTEAFF,TGTGCCGGGGGGGGCCGTACTGAAGCTTTCTTT
TRBV7-9,.,TRBD1,TRBJ1-2,CASTSTGVDYGYTF,TGTGCCAGCACCTCGACAGGGGTTGACTATGGCTACACCTTC
TRBV19,.,.,TRBJ1-1,CASTKNTEAFF,TGTGCCAGTACCAAGAACACTGAAGCTTTCTTT
TRBV11-2,.,TRBD1,TRBJ2-7,CASSLGQGNYEQYF,TGTGCCAGCAGCTTAGGACAGGGAAATTACGAGCAGTACTTC
TRBV24-1,.,TRBD1,TRBJ2-1,CATSDPLRTGSSYNEQFF,TGTGCCACCAGTGATCCCTTGCGGACAGGGAGCTCCTACAATGAGCAGTTCTTC
TRBV19,.,TRBD1,TRBJ1-1,CASTVQGEDTEAFF,TGTGCCAGTACGGTCCAGGGGGAGGACACTGAAGCTTTCTTT
TRBV19,.,.,TRBJ2-1,CASTAGLVIVGDEQFF,TGTGCCAGTACGGCGGGGTTAGTAATCGTGGGCGATGAGCAGTTCTTC
TRBV3-1/TRBV3-2,once,.,TRBJ2-7,CASSRSEVATYEQYF,TGTGCCAGCAGTCGGTCTGAGGTGGCAACCTACGAGCAGTACTTC
TRBV2,once,TRBD1,TRBJ2-7,CARGGVVNEQYF,TGTGCCAGAGGGGGCGTCGTGAACGAGCAGTACTTC
TRBV23-1,.,.,TRBJ2-5,CASSQRKGSGWRETQYF,TGCGCCAGCAGTCAAAGGAAGGGTTCAGGGTGGCGGGAGACCCAGTACTTC
TRBV7-3,.,.,TRBJ2-2,CASSLMAPVAGELFF,TGTGCCAGCAGCTTAATGGCTCCAGTGGCCGGGGAGCTGTTTTTT
TRBV5-4,.,TRBD2,TRBJ2-1,CASSSGTTGTSAFNEQFF,TGTGCCAGCAGCTCCGGGACTACCGGGACTAGCGCCTTCAATGAGCAGTTCTTC
TRBV12-2,.,.,TRBJ1-5,CASRRPDRPKFYSNQPQHF,TGTGCAAGTCGCCGCCCGGACAGACCAAAATTCTATAGCAATCAGCCCCAGCATTTT
TRBV29-1,.,.,TRBJ1-4,CSVGQRLNEKLFF,TGCAGCGTTGGACAGAGATTAAATGAAAAACTGTTTTTT
TRBV13,.,.,TRBJ2-2,CASSLAGGNTGELFF,TGTGCCAGCAGCTTAGCCGGGGGGAACACCGGGGAGCTGTTTTTT
TRBV4-2,.,TRBD1,TRBJ2-4,CASSQERGLLNIQYF,TGTGCCAGCAGCCAAGAAAGGGGGCTCCTAAACATTCAGTACTTC
TRBV3-1/TRBV3-2,few,.,TRBJ2-2,CASSQTGGRGELFF,TGTGCCAGCAGCCAGACCGGGGGTCGTGGGGAGCTGTTTTTT
TRBV5-1,.,TRBD1,TRBJ1-2,CATGPGDSKAFYGYTF,TGCGCCACAGGACCGGGGGACAGCAAAGCCTTCTATGGCTACACCTTC
TRBV7-7,.,TRBD2,TRBJ2-3,CASSLGGTFTDTQYF,TGTGCTAGCAGCCTGGGGGGGACTTTCACAGATACGCAGTATTTT
TRBV29-1,.,.,TRBJ1-2,CSIFSGQTLYGYTF,TGCAGCATTTTTTCGGGACAAACGCTCTATGGCTACACCTTC
TRBV9,.,TRBD1,TRBJ1-2,CASSPGGDYGYTF,TGTGCCAGCAGCCCAGGGGGTGACTATGGCTACACCTTC
TRBV7-9,.,.,TRBJ1-2,CASSLASSSNYGYTF,TGTGCCAGCAGCTTAGCTTCCAGTTCTAACTATGGCTACACCTTC
TRBV11-1,few,TRBD1,TRBJ1-6,CASSPRTGRNSPLHF,TGTGCCAGCAGCCCTCGGACAGGCCGCAATTCACCCCTCCACTTT
TRBV6-4,.,TRBD2,TRBJ2-3,CASSDSSGGTDTQYF,TGTGCCAGCAGTGACTCGAGCGGGGGCACAGATACGCAGTATTTT
TRBV7-9,.,.,TRBJ2-5,CASSPPGQGETQYF,TGTGCCAGCAGCCCACCCGGGCAGGGGGAGACCCAGTACTTC
TRBV9,.,TRBD1,TRBJ1-3,CASSARQGAESGNTIYF,TGTGCCAGCAGCGCCCGACAGGGGGCTGAGTCTGGAAACACCATATATTTT
TRBV9,.,TRBD1,TRBJ2-7,CASSVDGQATYEQYF,TGTGCCAGCAGCGTAGATGGACAGGCTACCTACGAGCAGTACTTC
TRBV27,.,TRBD1,TRBJ1-6,CASTLTGGNSPLHF,TGTGCCAGCACCCTGACAGGGGGTAATTCACCCCTCCACTTT
TRBV27,.,.,TRBJ1-6,CASSYSLLSYNSPLHF,TGTGCCAGCAGTTACAGCCTACTCTCCTATAATTCACCCCTCCACTTT
TRBV3-1/TRBV3-2,.,TRBD1,TRBJ2-7,CATPTGDSEQYF,TGTGCCACTCCGACAGGGGACTCCGAGCAGTACTTC
TRBV11-3,.,TRBD1,TRBJ2-3,CASSFGTGSTDTQYF,TGTGCCAGCAGCTTTGGGACAGGGAGCACAGATACGCAGTATTTT
TRBV11-1,once,.,TRBJ1-2,CASRIGGGSAGYTF,TGTGCCAGCAGGATTGGGGGCGGGTCCGCTGGCTACACCTTC
TRBV29-1,.,.,TRBJ1-1,CSAEDIPTEAFF,TGCAGCGCCGAGGACATTCCCACTGAAGCTTTCTTT
TRBV16,.,.,TRBJ1-5,CASSQSYGSNQPQHF,TGTGCCAGCAGCCAATCCTACGGTAGCAATCAGCCCCAGCATTTT
TRBV19,.,.,TRBJ1-5,CASRASNQPQHF,TGTGCCAGCAGGGCGAGCAATCAGCCCCAGCATTTT
TRBV29-1,.,.,TRBJ1-2,CSVYRDNYTF,TGCAGCGTTTACCGGGACAACTACACCTTC
TRBV6-2/TRBV6-3,.,.,TRBJ2-7,CASSFAPGQGPPGTSDEQYF,TGTGCCAGCAGTTTCGCGCCGGGACAGGGCCCACCCGGGACTAGTGACGAGCAGTACTTC
TRBV11-1,few,.,TRBJ1-6,CASSLRAGSPLHF,TGTGCCAGCAGCTTAAGGGCGGGTTCACCCCTCCACTTT